This T cell receptor (beta chain) was sequenced for a study of T cells in localized non-small cell lung cancer. Regarding this clone: The antigen is not known.

This table comes from immunoSEQ multiplex PCR, and its TCRdb copy is limited to in-frame clones, with some not included. This sample has roughly 34,000 clones, with roughly 90% found just once. Study-level findings and limits: T cell clonality was highest in uninvolved adjacent lung, above tumor. Heterogeneity remains possible because sequencing was limited to only one tumor region. Out of the top 100 tumor clones, a median 57 were seen in adjacent lung.

This CDR3 is built from 13 residues. The germline V gene encodes CDR1 GTSNPN and CDR2 SVGIG (reference sequence). V was shortened by 5 bases and J by 3 bases, with 14 bases between the two germline ends. The chain employs TRBV30 and TRBJ2-7; D perhaps matches TRBD1 (7 bases). The sequence derives from a man aged 40 to 70 with stage III lung adenocarcinoma. The sequencing here drew on peripheral blood mononuclear cells, taken before any cancer treatment. The DNA for the CDR3 is TGTGCCTGGGCATCAGGGGGGTACTACGAGCAGTACTTC. Translating it yields CAWASGGYYEQYF.